The entry below describes one T cell receptor (beta chain). Its antigen is undetermined. Deep-level running was used for the assay. Method: immunoSEQ multiplex PCR; TCRdb's copy keeps in-frame clones and lacks some. This table has some 1,900,000 clones, about 95% appearing once. CD45RO-negative, CCR7-positively selected cells formed the naive CD8 fraction, excluding terminally differentiated effector memory CD45RA+ cells. V was pared by 0 bases and J by 6 bases, with 10 bases between. Germline V gene sequence: CDR1 SGHRS, CDR2 YFSETQ. The CDR3 covers 15 residues. The sample comes from a study of shared clonotypes between healthy human individuals. The wider study: The study used three CD4 naive, three CD4 memory, two CD8 naive and one CD8 memory plate per donor. Study-level points and caveats: Shared clonotypes across all four donors exceeded non-shared ones in generation probability.

Sequencing was carried out using naive CD8+ T cells sorted from blood. The sequence was collected from a man aged 18 to 35 in good health. This chain connects TRBV5-1 to TRBJ1-6; TRBD1 is a possible D gene (5 bases). The CDR3 here is CASSLDRGLNSPLHF. CDR3 sequence (DNA): TGCGCCAGCAGCTTGGACCGGGGACTTAATTCACCCCTCCACTTT. The full variable domain, completed using reference TRBV5-1 and TRBJ1-6, is KAGVTQTPRYLIKTRGQQVTLSCSPISGHRSVSWYQQTPGQGLQFLFEYFSETQRNKGNFPGRFSGRQFSNSRSEMNVSTLELGDSALYLCASSLDRGLNSPLHFGNGTRLTVT.